This T cell receptor beta chain was sequenced in a study of PD-1 blockade in classical Hodgkin lymphoma. Points from the study as a whole: It was reported that newly diagnosed patients had less baseline TCR diversity than healthy donors.

Details on this clone: Antigen unknown.

Libraries were prepared by immunoSEQ multiplex PCR; TCRdb keeps only in-frame clonotypes and omits some of them. The sample records approximately 9,300 clones, about nine tenths being singletons. Time point indicated: newly diagnosed, previously untreated cHL patient sample. PBMCs were thawed, and CD8+ T cells were then isolated from them by magnetic negative selection. This TCR derives from a human donor with classical Hodgkin lymphoma. The specimen sequenced was CD8+ T cells from blood.

The CDR3 is CASSLGYSGSSYEQYF. Written as DNA, the CDR3 is TGTGCCAGCAGCTTAGGTTACAGCGGGAGCTCCTACGAGCAGTACTTC. V is TRBV7-9 and J is TRBJ2-7; 8 bases agree with TRBD2. Germline assignment: CDR1 SEHNR and CDR2 FQNEAQ (reference sequence). The V gene end was trimmed by 1 base and the J gene end by 0 bases; junction bases not matched to a gene: 5. The CDR3 loop spans 16 amino acids.